This note documents a single T cell receptor (beta chain) sequence. Germline V gives CDR1 KGHDR, CDR2 SFDVKD. With V trimmed by 9 bases and J by 0 bases, 3 bases remained unmatched. This CDR3 is 13 amino acids long. This sample was included in a study of blood T cell repertoires in COVID-19. Overall study: From the United States, Italy and Spain came samples of acute and convalescent COVID-19. T cells, B-cell-depleted T cells, or PBMCs supplied cDNA or gDNA.

Per the study methods: Amplifying reference gene primers gave estimates of nucleated cell counts. TCRdb's copy holds only in-frame clones and misses some; the assay was immunoSEQ multiplex PCR. Clonal size and the V and J genes are those of that table, whereas D and trimming came from the DNA. This table has some 57,000 clones, roughly nine tenths appearing once. The chain employs TRBV24-1 and TRBJ1-1, with 7 bases matching TRBD1. Input material: peripheral blood. The TCR originated in a man in his sixties with acute or convalescent COVID-19. This chain's CDR3 is CATAGQLNTEAFF. The CDR3 region has the DNA TGTGCCACCGCGGGACAGTTGAACACTGAAGCTTTCTTT.